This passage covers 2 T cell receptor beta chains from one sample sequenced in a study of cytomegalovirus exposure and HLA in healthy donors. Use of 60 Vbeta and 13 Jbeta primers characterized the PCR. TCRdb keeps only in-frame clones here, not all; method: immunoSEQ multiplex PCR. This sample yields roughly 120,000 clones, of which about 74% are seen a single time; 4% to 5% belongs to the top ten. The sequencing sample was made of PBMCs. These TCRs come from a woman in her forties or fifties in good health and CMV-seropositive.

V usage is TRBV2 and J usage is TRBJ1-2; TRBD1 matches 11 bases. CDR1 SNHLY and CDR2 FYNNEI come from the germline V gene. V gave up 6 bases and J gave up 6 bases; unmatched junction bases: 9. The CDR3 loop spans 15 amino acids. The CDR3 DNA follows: TGTGCCAGCAGGAGGGACAGGGGGAGTCTGGATGGCTACACCTTC. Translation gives CASRRDRGSLDGYTF.

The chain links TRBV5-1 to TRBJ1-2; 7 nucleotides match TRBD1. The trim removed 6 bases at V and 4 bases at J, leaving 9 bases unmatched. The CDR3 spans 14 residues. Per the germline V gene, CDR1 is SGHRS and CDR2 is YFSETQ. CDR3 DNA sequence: TGCGCCAGCACCGGATCCGGGACAGCCTATGGCTACACCTTC. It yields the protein CASTGSGTAYGYTF.